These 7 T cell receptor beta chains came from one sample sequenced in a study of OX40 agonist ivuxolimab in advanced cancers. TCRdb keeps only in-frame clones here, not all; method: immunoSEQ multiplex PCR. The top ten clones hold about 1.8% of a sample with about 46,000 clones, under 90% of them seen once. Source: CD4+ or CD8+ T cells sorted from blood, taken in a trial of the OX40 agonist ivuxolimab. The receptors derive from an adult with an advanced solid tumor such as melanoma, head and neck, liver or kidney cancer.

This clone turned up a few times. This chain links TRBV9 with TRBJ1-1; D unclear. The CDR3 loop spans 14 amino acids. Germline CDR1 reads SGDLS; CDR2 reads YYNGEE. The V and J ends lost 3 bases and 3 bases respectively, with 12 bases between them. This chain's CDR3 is CASSAEGGHTEAFF. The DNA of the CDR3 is TGTGCCAGCAGCGCGGAGGGAGGGCACACTGAAGCTTTCTTT.

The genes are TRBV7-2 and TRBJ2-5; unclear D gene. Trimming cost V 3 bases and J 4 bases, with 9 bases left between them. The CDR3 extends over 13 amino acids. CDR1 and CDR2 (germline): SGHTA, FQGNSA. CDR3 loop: CASSFVVGETQYF. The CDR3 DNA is TGTGCCAGCAGCTTCGTTGTGGGAGAGACCCAGTACTTC.

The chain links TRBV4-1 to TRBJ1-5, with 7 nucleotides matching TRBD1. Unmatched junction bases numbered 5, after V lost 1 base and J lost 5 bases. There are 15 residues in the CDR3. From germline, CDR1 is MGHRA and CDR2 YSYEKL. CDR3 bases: TGCGCCAGCAGCCAAGGGACAGGTCGGGATCAGCCCCAGCATTTT. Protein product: CASSQGTGRDQPQHF.

CDR3 in amino acids: CASSQAGGTEAFF. CDR3 bases: TGTGCCAGTAGCCAGGCAGGAGGGACTGAAGCTTTCTTT. The chain employs TRBV19 and TRBJ1-1; D remains unclear. CDR3 length: 13 amino acids. The germline CDR1 and CDR2 sequences are LNHDA and SQIVND (reference sequence). V shed 6 bases and J shed 5 bases, with 13 bases lying between them. The full variable domain, with the rest looked up from reference TRBV19 and TRBJ1-1, is DGGITQSPKYLFRKEGQNVTLSCEQNLNHDAMYWYRQDPGQGLRLIYYSQIVNDFQKGDIAEGYSVSREKKESFPLTVTSAQKNPTAFYLCASSQAGGTEAFFGQGTRLTVV.

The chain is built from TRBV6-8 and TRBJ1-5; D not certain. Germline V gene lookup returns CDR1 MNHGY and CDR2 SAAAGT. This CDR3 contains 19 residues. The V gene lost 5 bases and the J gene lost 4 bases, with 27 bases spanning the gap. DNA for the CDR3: TGTGCCAGCAGTAGTTCCCTAATAGAGCAGGAATCCAAGAATCAGCCCCAGCATTTT. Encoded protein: CASSSSLIEQESKNQPQHF.

The chain's CDR3 is CASSYELATNEKLFF. The CDR3 DNA follows: TGTGCCAGCAGCTACGAGTTGGCAACTAATGAAAAACTGTTTTTT. The rearrangement joins TRBV5-4 to TRBJ1-4; D gene unclear. Trimming stripped 3 bases from V and 0 bases from J, with 9 bases between. The CDR3 sequence is 15 residues long. Germline V lookup: CDR1 SGHNT, CDR2 YYREEE (reference sequence).

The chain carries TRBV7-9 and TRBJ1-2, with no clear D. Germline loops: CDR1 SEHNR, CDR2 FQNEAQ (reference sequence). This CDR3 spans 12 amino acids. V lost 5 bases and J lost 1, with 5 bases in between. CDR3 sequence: CASSNGNYGYTF. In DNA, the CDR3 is TGTGCCAGCAGCAACGGTAACTATGGCTACACCTTC.